The clone carrying this T cell receptor beta chain was seen only once. These data come from a study of T cell changes during pregnancy in multiple sclerosis. Sequenced by immunoSEQ multiplex PCR; TCRdb stores in-frame clones only, minus some. This sample carries around 50,000 clones, 75% to 90% of them seen once, and the ten largest clones take approximately 8%. V was pared by 2 bases and J by 3 bases, with 14 bases between. The CDR3 totals 15 residues. Germline assignment: CDR1 SEHNR and CDR2 FQNEAQ (reference sequence). This receptor was taken from a female donor with multiple sclerosis, enrolled in a pregnancy study. The rearrangement joins TRBV7-9 to TRBJ2-7; TRBD2 is a possible D gene (6 bases). Sequencing was performed on CD8+ T cells from peripheral blood mononuclear cells, taken in the second trimester of pregnancy. In DNA form, the CDR3 reads TGTGCCAGCAGCTTACCCTCCTCAGCGGGCTACGAGCAGTACTTC. As protein: CASSLPSSAGYEQYF.